This TCR beta chain originates from a study of T cell responses to AZD1222 COVID-19 vaccine (dated by TCRdb to the early 2020s). A note on the overall study: TCR sequencing covered approximately 230 trial participants: approximately 200 given two doses of AZD1222 and approximately 26 given two doses of MenACWY control vaccine. Enrollment into the trials was organized by age into subgroups of 18-55, 56-69 and 70-plus years, and those subgroups contained roughly 150, 30 and 60 TCR-sequenced participants, respectively. Overall results and qualifications from the work: Participants were mostly white British and included more females than males, and it was suggested by the authors that clonal diversity may have been underestimated. In the small 56-69-year group, the increase in depth fell short of significance, most likely because of low power. Vaccine-associated CD4 TCRs spanned the whole spike protein, with dominant responses in regions 160-218 and 743-854. Spike-specific TCR breadth and depth rose significantly after two AZD1222 doses compared with day 0 and with MenACWY recipients. Conclusions about previously exposed vaccinees are limited, since just six AZD1222 recipients were seropositive for SARS-CoV-2 at baseline. Reportedly, almost half of the unique spike-specific TCRs recognized epitopes lying outside the regions that are mutated in the B.1.351 and B.1.1.7 variants. Because no samples from the day 14 peak response were available, repertoires could be characterized only after the peak T cell response.

Per the germline V gene, SGHRS is the CDR1 and YFSETQ is the CDR2. Here V drops 7 bases and J drops 9 bases, and the junction holds 7 bases not matched to any gene. The CDR3 holds 12 amino acids from the cysteine to the phenylalanine. Only the CDR3 DNA is retained, 36 bases long and in frame from the first base. The sample's time point label, in plain terms: baseline before first vaccination. This sample's treatment or condition label indicates: meningococcal conjugate vaccine given as trial control. Vaccinee samples were obtained from the UK trials COV001 and COV002, which included a single-blind randomized controlled phase 2/3 trial of AZD1222 (ChAdOx1 nCoV-19) in healthy adults. For TCRbeta chain sequencing, PBMC samples were collected from trial participants at day 0 and at day 28 after the second dose. This clone showed up just once. The target of this receptor is not known. No much larger clone is present one base from it, and per-base qualities are unavailable.

The CDR3 regions of human TCRbeta chains were analyzed by immunosequencing. The paper's processing steps were these. TCRs in the repertoires were compared against a reference library of SARS-CoV-2-specific TCRs that had been generated with the MIRA antigen-specificity platform. Breadth was defined as the fraction of unique TCRs that were SARS-CoV-2-associated. Depth was defined as the fraction of total T cells that were SARS-CoV-2-associated. Using the MIRA data, each spike-specific TCR was mapped to the spike region that the TCR reacts to and placed in a CD4 or CD8 class. Log10-transformed breadth and depth values were compared by one-way ANOVA with Sidak's multiple comparisons tests. In TCRdb, the immuneACCESS table is reduced to in-frame sequences with V and J assigned. These tables do not hold every clone; where another copy was compared, an unresolved V gene accounts for under half, and the others remain unexplained. V, J and clone size are those of that table, while D and trimming were read from the DNA. For this sample the table gives about 120,000 clones, of which about 90% were detected only once. Of the sample, 4.4% falls within the top ten clones.

The sequence was obtained from an adult in good health. The V gene is TRBV5-1 and the J gene is TRBJ1-5; 7 junctional bases match TRBD1. The input for sequencing was peripheral blood, taken on day 0 of MenACWY control vaccination. The CDR3 amino acid sequence is: CASPGGGRPQHF. The bases read TGCGCCAGCCCAGGGGGGGGTCGGCCCCAGCATTTT.